This entry features one T cell receptor (beta chain) sequence. This sample was included in a study of blood T cell repertoires in COVID-19. Profiling relied on immunoSEQ multiplex PCR, and the TCRdb table lists in-frame clones only, not all of them. The table has 150,000 to 200,000 clones, around 86% seen once. Per germline, CDR1 MDHEN and CDR2 SYDVKM. V was clipped by 3 bases and J by 5 bases, with 13 bases between them. The CDR3 is 15 amino acids. The receptor was derived from a man aged 55 to 70 with acute or convalescent COVID-19. The chain recombines TRBV28 with TRBJ2-2; tentatively, D is TRBD1 (6 bases). Source material: peripheral blood. The CDR3 loop reads CASSLVNRVTGELFF. The CDR3 bases are TGTGCCAGCAGTTTGGTGAACAGGGTGACCGGGGAGCTGTTTTTT.